A selection of T cell receptor beta chains follows, all from one sample in a study of cytomegalovirus exposure and HLA in healthy donors. The repertoire was sequenced with immunoSEQ multiplex PCR; TCRdb's copy has only in-frame clones and lacks some. The data contain more than 200,000 clones, more than 75% of them singletons. The sample taken for sequencing was PBMCs. The receptors originated from a human donor in good health. The CDR3 runs from the conserved cysteine through the conserved F or W. D genes are given only for firm matches. Clone size is given for some rows only: seen once, a few or many times, or a class if the clone is expanded.

d_gene	abundance	j_gene	v_gene	CDR3aa	CDR3nt
TRBD1	.	TRBJ1-2	TRBV7-2	CASSLGTGVNHGYTF	TGTGCCAGCAGCTTGGGGACAGGAGTTAACCATGGCTACACCTTC
TRBD2	.	TRBJ2-1	TRBV7-9	CASSLGLAEHNEQFF	TGTGCCAGCAGCCTCGGACTAGCGGAACACAATGAGCAGTTCTTC
TRBD2	.	TRBJ2-3	TRBV10-3	CAISEFEPGGRVATQYF	TGTGCCATCAGTGAATTTGAACCCGGCGGGAGGGTTGCTACGCAGTATTTT
TRBD1	.	TRBJ2-7	TRBV13	CASSSSQPRQGLYEQYF	TGTGCCAGCAGCTCCAGCCAGCCCAGACAGGGGCTCTACGAGCAGTACTTC
.	.	TRBJ1-6	TRBV5-6	CASSLGRREFYNSPLHF	TGTGCCAGCAGCCTGGGTCGAAGAGAATTTTATAATTCACCCCTCCACTTT
.	.	TRBJ2-1	TRBV4-3	CASSQLGGPSNEQFF	TGCGCCAGCAGCCAACTCGGGGGTCCATCCAATGAGCAGTTCTTC
.	.	TRBJ2-7	TRBV27	CASGLKRDEQYF	TGTGCCAGCGGCTTGAAGCGCGACGAGCAGTACTTC
TRBD1	once	TRBJ2-7	TRBV7-9	CASSLQGDLTYEQYF	TGTGCCAGCAGCTTACAGGGGGACCTAACCTACGAGCAGTACTTC
TRBD2	.	TRBJ2-1	TRBV7-9	CASSLAQGLAGDEQFF	TGTGCCAGCAGCTTAGCGCAGGGACTAGCGGGAGATGAGCAGTTCTTC
.	.	TRBJ2-3	TRBV7-2	CASSFRGTDTQYF	TGTGCCAGCAGCTTTCGGGGGACAGATACGCAGTATTTT
.	.	TRBJ1-2	TRBV6-5	CASSGFSSLNYGYTF	TGTGCCAGCTCGGGGTTCTCCTCGTTGAACTATGGCTACACCTTC
TRBD2	.	TRBJ2-1	TRBV19	CASSINPTSGYNEQFF	TGTGCCAGTAGTATAAACCCCACTAGCGGGTACAATGAGCAGTTCTTC
.	once	TRBJ2-7	TRBV4-2	CASSQEGPFAGSTYEQYF	TGTGCCAGCAGCCAAGAGGGCCCGTTTGCGGGAAGTACCTATGAGCAGTACTTC
TRBD1	.	TRBJ2-7	TRBV7-8	CASSLAGTEQPYEQYF	TGTGCCAGCAGCTTAGCCGGGACAGAACAACCCTACGAGCAGTACTTC
TRBD2	.	TRBJ2-5	TRBV19	CASSTGTSWGNKGETQYF	TGTGCCAGTAGTACCGGGACTAGTTGGGGCAACAAGGGGGAGACCCAGTACTTC
.	few	TRBJ2-5	TRBV28	CASSFSRGRGETQYF	TGTGCCAGCAGTTTCTCCAGGGGTCGGGGAGAGACCCAGTACTTC
.	.	TRBJ2-1	TRBV19	CASSLSEPIGNEQFF	TGTGCCAGTAGTTTGTCGGAGCCTATTGGAAATGAGCAGTTCTTC
TRBD2	once	TRBJ2-7	TRBV28	CASSFSYGTSTYEQYF	TGTGCCAGCAGTTTTTCTTATGGGACTAGCACCTACGAGCAGTACTTC
.	.	TRBJ2-5	TRBV5-1	CASSLTNQETQYF	TGCGCCAGCAGCTTGACTAACCAAGAGACCCAGTACTTC
TRBD2	few	TRBJ2-5	TRBV28	CASSFGPRGEETQYF	TGTGCCAGCAGTTTTGGACCCCGGGGGGAAGAGACCCAGTACTTC
TRBD2	.	TRBJ2-7	TRBV28	CATLGSGSAYEQYF	TGTGCCACCCTAGGGAGCGGGAGTGCTTACGAGCAGTACTTC
.	.	TRBJ1-2	TRBV2	CASRLQANYGYTF	TGTGCCAGCAGACTACAGGCTAACTATGGCTACACCTTC
.	.	TRBJ2-5	TRBV28	CASSLSGAGETQYF	TGTGCCAGCAGTTTATCCGGGGCGGGGGAGACCCAGTACTTC
.	.	TRBJ2-7	TRBV9	CASSARQAAVYEQYF	TGTGCCAGCAGCGCAAGACAGGCAGCCGTCTACGAGCAGTACTTC
.	.	TRBJ2-7	TRBV6-6	CASMGSPDTGEQYF	TGTGCCAGCATGGGCAGCCCCGACACTGGGGAGCAGTACTTC
.	.	TRBJ1-3	TRBV5-1	CASSLGSVGNTIYF	TGCGCCAGCAGCTTGGGGTCAGTCGGAAACACCATATATTTT
.	.	TRBJ2-3	TRBV7-3	CASSSLGLKKSTDTQYF	TGTGCCAGCAGCTCACTGGGGCTCAAGAAGAGCACAGATACGCAGTATTTT
TRBD2	.	TRBJ2-7	TRBV6-4	CASSVSTGGLGEQYF	TGTGCCAGCAGTGTTTCGACGGGAGGTCTTGGCGAGCAGTACTTC
.	.	TRBJ2-2	TRBV7-9	CASSLEGRGANTGELFF	TGTGCCAGCAGCTTAGAGGGGCGCGGGGCGAACACCGGGGAGCTGTTTTTT
TRBD1	.	TRBJ1-2	TRBV14	CASSTQGSYGYTF	TGTGCCAGCAGTACACAGGGGTCCTATGGCTACACCTTC
.	.	TRBJ2-5	TRBV29-1	CSVDSFSIAEETQYF	TGCAGCGTTGACAGTTTTTCGATAGCGGAAGAGACCCAGTACTTC
.	.	TRBJ2-1	TRBV10-3	CAISGGFTSGRGYNEQFF	TGTGCCATCAGTGGCGGTTTTACGTCAGGAAGGGGATACAATGAGCAGTTCTTC
TRBD2	.	TRBJ2-7	TRBV25-1	CASSGTSGRASYEQYF	TGTGCCAGCAGTGGAACTAGCGGGAGGGCGAGCTACGAGCAGTACTTC
.	.	TRBJ1-5	TRBV28	CASWPGQLGNQPQHF	TGTGCCAGCTGGCCCGGACAGCTGGGGAATCAGCCCCAGCATTTT
TRBD2	.	TRBJ2-1	TRBV10-1	CASRRPAFGTSGSIWQEQFF	TGCGCCAGCAGGAGGCCTGCGTTCGGGACTAGCGGGAGCATCTGGCAGGAGCAGTTCTTC
TRBD1	.	TRBJ2-7	TRBV4-1	CASSQTTGGRSYEQYF	TGCGCCAGCAGCCAAACGACAGGGGGCAGGTCCTACGAGCAGTACTTC
.	.	TRBJ1-4	TRBV9	CASSPRATNEKLFF	TGTGCCAGCAGCCCCCGCGCAACTAATGAAAAACTGTTTTTT
.	.	TRBJ2-3	TRBV5-1	CASSLGLSTGTQYF	TGCGCCAGCAGCTTGGGCCTATCCACCGGTACGCAGTATTTT
TRBD1	.	TRBJ2-2	TRBV19	CASGSRDSVRSNTGELFF	TGTGCCAGCGGCTCCCGGGACAGCGTCCGATCGAACACCGGGGAGCTGTTTTTT
TRBD2	.	TRBJ2-1	TRBV4-1	CASSRSGSANEQFF	TGCGCCAGCAGCCGCAGCGGGAGCGCTAATGAGCAGTTCTTC
.	.	TRBJ1-5	TRBV6-5	CASSYWQGNQPQHF	TGTGCCAGCAGTTACTGGCAGGGCAATCAGCCCCAGCATTTT